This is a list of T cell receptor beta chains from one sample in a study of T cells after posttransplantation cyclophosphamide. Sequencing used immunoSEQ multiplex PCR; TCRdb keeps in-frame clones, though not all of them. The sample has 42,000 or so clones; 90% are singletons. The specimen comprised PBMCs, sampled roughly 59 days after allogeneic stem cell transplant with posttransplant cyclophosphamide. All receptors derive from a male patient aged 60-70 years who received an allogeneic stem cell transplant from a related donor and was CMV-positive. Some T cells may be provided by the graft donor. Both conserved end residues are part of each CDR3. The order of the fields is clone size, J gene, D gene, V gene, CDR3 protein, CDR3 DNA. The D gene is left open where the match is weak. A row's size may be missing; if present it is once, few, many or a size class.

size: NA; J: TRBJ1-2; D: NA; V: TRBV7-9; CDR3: CASSEYRGYTF; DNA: TGTGCCAGCAGCGAATACAGGGGCTACACCTTC
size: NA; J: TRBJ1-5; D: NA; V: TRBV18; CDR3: CASSPPGGKYDQPQHF; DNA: TGTGCCAGCTCACCACCCGGAGGGAAGTACGATCAGCCCCAGCATTTT
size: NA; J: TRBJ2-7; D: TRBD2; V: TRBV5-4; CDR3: CASSFRTSGGYEQYF; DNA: TGTGCCAGCAGCTTCCGGACTAGCGGTGGCTACGAGCAGTACTTC
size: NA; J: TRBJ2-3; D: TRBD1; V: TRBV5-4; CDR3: CASSFLTGALPSTDTQYF; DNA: TGTGCCAGCAGCTTTTTAACAGGGGCCCTACCCAGCACAGATACGCAGTATTTT
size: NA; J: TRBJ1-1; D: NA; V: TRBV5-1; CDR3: CASSAGDGPNTEAFF; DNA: TGCGCCAGCAGCGCAGGGGACGGACCGAACACTGAAGCTTTCTTT
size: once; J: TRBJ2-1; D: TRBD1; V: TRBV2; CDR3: CASRKGTGGSNEQFF; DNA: TGTGCCAGCCGCAAGGGGACAGGGGGAAGTAATGAGCAGTTCTTC
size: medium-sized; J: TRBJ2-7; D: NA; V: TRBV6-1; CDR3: CASSQPSDRSYEQYF; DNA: TGTGCCAGCAGCCAGCCTAGCGACCGCTCCTACGAGCAGTACTTC
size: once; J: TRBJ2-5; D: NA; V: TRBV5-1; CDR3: CASSLGLSLVETQYF; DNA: TGCGCCAGCAGCTTGGGACTTTCCTTAGTAGAGACCCAGTACTTC
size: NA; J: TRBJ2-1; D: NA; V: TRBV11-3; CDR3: CASSLVSSDLDRRNSEQFF; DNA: TGTGCCAGCAGCTTAGTTTCGTCGGACCTCGACAGGAGGAATAGTGAGCAGTTCTTC
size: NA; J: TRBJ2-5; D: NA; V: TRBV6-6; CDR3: CASRRGGETQYF; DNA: TGTGCCAGCAGACGTGGGGGGGAGACCCAGTACTTC
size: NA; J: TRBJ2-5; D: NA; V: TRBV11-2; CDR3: CASSLVGETQYF; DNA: TGTGCCAGCAGCTTAGTCGGGGAGACCCAGTACTTC
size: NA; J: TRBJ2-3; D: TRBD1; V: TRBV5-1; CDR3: CASSLMTGRDTDTQYF; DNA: TGCGCCAGCAGCTTGATGACAGGGCGTGACACAGATACGCAGTATTTT
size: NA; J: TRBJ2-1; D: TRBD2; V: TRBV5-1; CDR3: CASSRGLVNEQFF; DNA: TGCGCCAGCAGCAGGGGACTAGTCAATGAGCAGTTCTTC
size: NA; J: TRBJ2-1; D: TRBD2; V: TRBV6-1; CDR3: CASSVLGGARNEQFF; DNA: TGTGCCAGCAGTGTCCTCGGGGGGGCCAGAAATGAGCAGTTCTTC
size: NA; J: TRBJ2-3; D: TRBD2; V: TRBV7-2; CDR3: CASSSGTTNTQYF; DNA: TGTGCCAGCAGCTCAGGGACTACCAATACGCAGTATTTT
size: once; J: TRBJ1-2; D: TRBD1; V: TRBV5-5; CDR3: CASSSTDREYGYTF; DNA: TGTGCCAGCAGCTCGACGGACAGGGAATATGGCTACACCTTC
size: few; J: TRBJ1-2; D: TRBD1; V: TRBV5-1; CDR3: CASSGSTGDNYGYTF; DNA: TGCGCCAGCAGCGGATCGACAGGGGACAACTATGGCTACACCTTC
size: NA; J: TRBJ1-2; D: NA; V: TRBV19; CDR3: CASRAEQTHYGYTF; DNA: TGTGCCAGTAGGGCTGAGCAGACACACTATGGCTACACCTTC
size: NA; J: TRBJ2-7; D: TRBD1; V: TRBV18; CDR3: CASSAGTGFYEQYF; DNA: TGTGCCAGCTCCGCCGGGACAGGATTCTACGAGCAGTACTTC
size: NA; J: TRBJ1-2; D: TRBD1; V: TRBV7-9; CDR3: CASYVTGETNYGYTF; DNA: TGTGCCAGCTACGTGACAGGGGAGACTAACTATGGCTACACCTTC
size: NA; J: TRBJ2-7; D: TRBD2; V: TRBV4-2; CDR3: CASSQGPAGGYEQYF; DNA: TGTGCCAGCAGCCAAGGGCCTGCGGGGGGGTACGAGCAGTACTTC
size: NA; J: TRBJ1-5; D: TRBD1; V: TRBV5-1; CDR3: CASSLGDRGQPQHF; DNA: TGCGCCAGCAGCTTGGGGGACAGGGGTCAGCCCCAGCATTTT
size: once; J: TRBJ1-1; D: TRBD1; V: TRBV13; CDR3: CASSSDRGPEAFF; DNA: TGTGCCAGCAGCTCTGACAGGGGACCTGAAGCTTTCTTT
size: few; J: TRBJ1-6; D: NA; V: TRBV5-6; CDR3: CASSPSQELSNSPLHF; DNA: TGTGCCAGCAGCCCGAGCCAAGAGCTATCCAATTCACCCCTCCACTTT
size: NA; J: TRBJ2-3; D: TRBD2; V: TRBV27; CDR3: CASRFSGGRTDTQYF; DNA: TGTGCCAGCAGGTTTAGCGGGGGGCGGACAGATACGCAGTATTTT
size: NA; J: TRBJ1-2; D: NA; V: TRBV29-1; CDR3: CSAQTGTHYGYTF; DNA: TGCAGCGCACAGACCGGAACCCACTATGGCTACACCTTC
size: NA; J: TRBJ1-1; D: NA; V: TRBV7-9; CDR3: CASSPGQGGMGAFF; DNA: TGTGCCAGCAGCCCAGGACAAGGCGGGATGGGGGCTTTCTTT
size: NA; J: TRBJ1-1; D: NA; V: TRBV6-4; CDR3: CASSDLPPAALFF; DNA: TGTGCCAGCAGTGACCTACCTCCGGCGGCCCTATTCTTT
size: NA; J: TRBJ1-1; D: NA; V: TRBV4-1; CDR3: CASSQGPGRGRTGAFF; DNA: TGCGCCAGCAGCCAAGGCCCGGGCAGGGGCCGTACCGGGGCTTTCTTT